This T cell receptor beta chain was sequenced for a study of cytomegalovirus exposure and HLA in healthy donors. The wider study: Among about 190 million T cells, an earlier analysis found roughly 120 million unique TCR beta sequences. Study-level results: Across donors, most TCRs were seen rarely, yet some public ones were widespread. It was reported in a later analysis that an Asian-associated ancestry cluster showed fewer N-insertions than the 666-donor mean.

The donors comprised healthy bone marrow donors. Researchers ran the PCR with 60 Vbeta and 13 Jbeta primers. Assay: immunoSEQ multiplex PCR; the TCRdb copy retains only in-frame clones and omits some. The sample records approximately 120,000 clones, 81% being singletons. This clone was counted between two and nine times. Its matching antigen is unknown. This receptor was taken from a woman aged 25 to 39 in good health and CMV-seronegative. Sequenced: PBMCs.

CDR3 sequence reads: CASRGPGTVSGELFF. The CDR3 DNA follows: TGTGCCAGCAGAGGTCCCGGGACAGTTTCCGGGGAGCTGTTTTTT. The chain couples TRBV5-4 to TRBJ2-2; TRBD1 agrees at 7 bases. CDR1 is SGHNT, CDR2 YYREEE, per germline (reference sequence). The CDR3 is 15 residues long. V shed 5 bases and J 6 bases; nucleotides not matched to a gene: 10.